The following is a TCR beta chain sequence with its context. Its target is not known. The data were taken from a study of vaccination and CD4 T cells after COVID-19. Overall study: The interval from dose two to post-vaccine sampling had a median of approximately 70 days, and it ranged from 14 to 241. Cultures designated as controls were supplied with a CEFX pool, an HIV-1 Nef pool, or no peptide.

CDR1 is DFQATT, CDR2 SNEGSKA, per germline (reference sequence). V was pared by 5 bases and J by 6 bases, with 17 bases between. The CDR3 is 14 residues long. Time point indicated: late sampling 161 to 241 days after vaccination in three convalescent patients. Treatment here: roughly 11-day PBMC culture with coronavirus spike peptide pools or control peptides (ViraFEST assay). ViraFEST sequenced TCRs after peptide-pool expansion of antigen-specific T cells. An Oncomine TCR Beta short-read assay was used to sequence the DNA from cultured CD4+ T cells. MiXCR, applied by TCRdb to the PCR reads, yields one record per CDR3 protein. The table has roughly 23,000 distinct CDR3 sequences, around 39% seen once.

Sequences were derived from CD4+ T cells from blood, cultured in vitro, sampled about 7 months after SARS-CoV-2 vaccination. V and J are TRBV20-1 and TRBJ2-1; no firm D call. This receptor was identified in a human donor who had recovered from COVID-19. The CDR3 region is CSALATGSSNEQFF. The CDR3, as DNA: TGCAGTGCTCTCGCTACGGGCTCAAGCAATGAGCAGTTCTTC.